What follows is one TCR beta chain and its context. This entry belongs to a study of OX40 agonist ivuxolimab in advanced cancers. This CDR3 spans 13 amino acids. Germline V gene lookup returns CDR1 MDHEN and CDR2 SYDVKM. Using immunoSEQ multiplex PCR, the repertoire was profiled, and TCRdb retains in-frame clones only, with some absent. The sample has some 17,000 clones, approximately 83% seen once. The sequencing here drew on CD4+ or CD8+ T cells sorted from blood, taken in a trial of the OX40 agonist ivuxolimab. The clonotype comes from an adult with an advanced solid tumor such as melanoma, head and neck, liver or kidney cancer. The rearrangement uses TRBV28 and TRBJ2-5; D unresolved. The J call may be in error: the DNA end matches TRBJ2-7 better. The CDR3 DNA sequence: TGTGCCAGCAGTTTAGACCGCCGCTACGAGCAGTACTTC. Its translation: CASSLDRRYEQYF.